The rows below give T cell receptor beta chains drawn from one sample of a study of T cell responses to AZD1222 COVID-19 vaccine. TCRdb keeps only in-frame clones here, not all; method: immunoSEQ multiplex PCR. The table has 75,000 to 100,000 clones, 90% to 95% seen once. This specimen was peripheral blood, taken on day 0 of AZD1222 vaccination. These receptors were obtained from an adult in good health. The CDR3 runs from the conserved cysteine through the conserved F or W. Each record gives: CDR3 protein, CDR3 DNA, V gene, J gene, clone size, D gene. The D gene is left open where the match is weak. Some rows mark clone size as missing; the rest say once, few, many or name a class of expanded clone.

CDR3aa: CSDSGIYNEQFF
CDR3nt: TGCAGCGATAGCGGGATTTACAATGAGCAGTTCTTC
v_gene: TRBV29-1
j_gene: TRBJ2-1
abundance: .
d_gene: TRBD2

CDR3aa: CSVKRGSNTEAFF
CDR3nt: TGCAGCGTCAAACGGGGCTCGAACACTGAAGCTTTCTTT
v_gene: TRBV29-1
j_gene: TRBJ1-1
abundance: .
d_gene: .

CDR3aa: CASSLGGANEKLFF
CDR3nt: TGTGCCAGCAGTCTTGGAGGGGCAAATGAAAAACTGTTTTTT
v_gene: TRBV6-5
j_gene: TRBJ1-4
abundance: .
d_gene: .

CDR3aa: CASSQAGGRETQYF
CDR3nt: TGTGCCAGCAGCCAAGCGGGGGGGAGAGAGACCCAGTACTTC
v_gene: TRBV11-2
j_gene: TRBJ2-5
abundance: .
d_gene: TRBD2

CDR3aa: CASSVDAANQPQHF
CDR3nt: TGTGCCAGCAGCGTAGACGCAGCTAATCAGCCCCAGCATTTT
v_gene: TRBV9
j_gene: TRBJ1-5
abundance: .
d_gene: .

CDR3aa: CASSQTGYGYTF
CDR3nt: TGTGCCAGCAGTCAGACAGGGTATGGCTACACCTTC
v_gene: TRBV7-9
j_gene: TRBJ1-2
abundance: once
d_gene: TRBD1

CDR3aa: CASSPMDSATAVGQPQHF
CDR3nt: TGTGCCAGCAGTCCGATGGACAGTGCGACCGCAGTTGGTCAGCCCCAGCATTTT
v_gene: TRBV6-6
j_gene: TRBJ1-5
abundance: .
d_gene: .

CDR3aa: CASSSRFFPLHF
CDR3nt: TGTGCCAGCAGTTCCCGTTTCTTTCCCCTCCACTTT
v_gene: TRBV28
j_gene: TRBJ1-6
abundance: once
d_gene: .

CDR3aa: CASSWGDATENSPLHF
CDR3nt: TGCGCCAGCAGCTGGGGGGACGCGACAGAGAATTCACCCCTCCACTTT
v_gene: TRBV5-1
j_gene: TRBJ1-6
abundance: .
d_gene: .

CDR3aa: CATSGRMVVGLNTGELFF
CDR3nt: TGTGCCACCAGTGGTAGAATGGTGGTCGGTTTAAACACCGGGGAGCTGTTTTTT
v_gene: TRBV24-1
j_gene: TRBJ2-2
abundance: .
d_gene: .

CDR3aa: CASSQGRDSGNTIYF
CDR3nt: TGCGCCAGCAGCCAGGGCAGGGACTCTGGAAACACCATATATTTT
v_gene: TRBV4-3
j_gene: TRBJ1-3
abundance: .
d_gene: .

CDR3aa: CASRSNSGANVLTF
CDR3nt: TGCGCCAGCAGGTCGAACTCTGGGGCCAACGTCCTGACTTTC
v_gene: TRBV5-1
j_gene: TRBJ2-6
abundance: .
d_gene: .

CDR3aa: CAIRQVATLNYNEQFF
CDR3nt: TGTGCCATTAGACAGGTTGCTACTTTAAATTACAATGAGCAGTTCTTC
v_gene: TRBV2
j_gene: TRBJ2-1
abundance: .
d_gene: .

CDR3aa: CASSQVGREKLFF
CDR3nt: TGCGCCAGCAGCCAAGTAGGTCGTGAAAAACTGTTTTTT
v_gene: TRBV4-1
j_gene: TRBJ1-4
abundance: .
d_gene: .

CDR3aa: CAVSRDTDTQYF
CDR3nt: TGTGCCGTTAGTCGGGACACAGATACGCAGTATTTT
v_gene: TRBV19
j_gene: TRBJ2-3
abundance: .
d_gene: .

CDR3aa: CASSQISAMNTEAFF
CDR3nt: TGTGCCAGCAGCCAAATATCCGCCATGAACACTGAAGCTTTCTTT
v_gene: TRBV11-2
j_gene: TRBJ1-1
abundance: .
d_gene: .

CDR3aa: CASSKDRPGSDSPLHF
CDR3nt: TGCGCCAGCAGCAAAGACCGACCCGGCTCAGATTCACCCCTCCACTTT
v_gene: TRBV5-1
j_gene: TRBJ1-6
abundance: once
d_gene: .

CDR3aa: CASGLGTNTEAFF
CDR3nt: TGTGCCAGCGGCCTGGGGACCAACACTGAAGCTTTCTTT
v_gene: TRBV11-2
j_gene: TRBJ1-1
abundance: .
d_gene: .

CDR3aa: CASSRTGGIQPQHF
CDR3nt: TGTGCCAGCAGTAGAACAGGGGGCATTCAGCCCCAGCATTTT
v_gene: TRBV6-5
j_gene: TRBJ1-5
abundance: .
d_gene: TRBD1

CDR3aa: CASSLRQGQTQYF
CDR3nt: TGTGCCAGCAGTCTCAGACAGGGCCAGACCCAGTACTTC
v_gene: TRBV2
j_gene: TRBJ2-5
abundance: .
d_gene: TRBD1

CDR3aa: CASRSDSLNEQFF
CDR3nt: TGCGCCAGCAGAAGTGACAGTCTCAATGAGCAGTTCTTC
v_gene: TRBV5-1
j_gene: TRBJ2-1
abundance: .
d_gene: .

CDR3aa: CASSPQQGGYGYTF
CDR3nt: TGTGCCAGCTCACCACAACAGGGAGGCTATGGCTACACCTTC
v_gene: TRBV18
j_gene: TRBJ1-2
abundance: .
d_gene: .

CDR3aa: CASSRTSGMGQFF
CDR3nt: TGTGCCAGTAGTCGTACTAGTGGGATGGGGCAGTTCTTC
v_gene: TRBV19
j_gene: TRBJ2-1
abundance: .
d_gene: .

CDR3aa: CASSFLRTSGTDTQYF
CDR3nt: TGTGCCAGCAGTTTTCTTAGGACTAGCGGCACAGATACGCAGTATTTT
v_gene: TRBV28
j_gene: TRBJ2-3
abundance: .
d_gene: TRBD2

CDR3aa: CASSEIGTAREQYF
CDR3nt: TGTGCCAGCAGTGAAATCGGGACAGCGCGGGAGCAGTACTTC
v_gene: TRBV6-1
j_gene: TRBJ2-7
abundance: .
d_gene: TRBD1

CDR3aa: CAIAAGFNEKLFF
CDR3nt: TGTGCCATCGCCGCCGGTTTTAATGAAAAACTGTTTTTT
v_gene: TRBV10-3
j_gene: TRBJ1-4
abundance: .
d_gene: .

CDR3aa: CASSLGPNYGYTF
CDR3nt: TGTGCCAGCAGCTTAGGACCCAACTATGGCTACACCTTC
v_gene: TRBV7-9
j_gene: TRBJ1-2
abundance: .
d_gene: .

CDR3aa: CASSWADLANYGYTF
CDR3nt: TGCGCCAGCAGCTGGGCCGACCTAGCTAACTATGGCTACACCTTC
v_gene: TRBV5-1
j_gene: TRBJ1-2
abundance: .
d_gene: .

CDR3aa: CASSRGDRGYGYTF
CDR3nt: TGTGCCAGCAGCCGAGGGGACAGGGGGTATGGCTACACCTTC
v_gene: TRBV7-3
j_gene: TRBJ1-2
abundance: .
d_gene: TRBD1

CDR3aa: CASRPSGPLNTGELFF
CDR3nt: TGTGCCAGCCGTCCCTCGGGGCCCCTAAACACCGGGGAGCTGTTTTTT
v_gene: TRBV28
j_gene: TRBJ2-2
abundance: .
d_gene: .

CDR3aa: CASSPPGGESKNTIYF
CDR3nt: TGTGCCAGCAGCCCCCCAGGCGGCGAATCGAAAAACACCATATATTTT
v_gene: TRBV7-9
j_gene: TRBJ1-3
abundance: .
d_gene: .

CDR3aa: CASRSGRAETGELFF
CDR3nt: TGTGCCAGCAGATCCGGGAGGGCGGAAACCGGGGAGCTGTTTTTT
v_gene: TRBV7-6
j_gene: TRBJ2-2
abundance: .
d_gene: TRBD2

CDR3aa: CASSLGGTIEETQYF
CDR3nt: TGCGCCAGCAGCTTGGGTGGGACAATCGAAGAGACCCAGTACTTC
v_gene: TRBV5-1
j_gene: TRBJ2-5
abundance: .
d_gene: .

CDR3aa: CASSSMQETQYF
CDR3nt: TGTGCCAGCAGCTCTATGCAAGAGACCCAGTACTTC
v_gene: TRBV5-5
j_gene: TRBJ2-5
abundance: few
d_gene: .

CDR3aa: CASSPITSLAGLAYEQYF
CDR3nt: TGTGCCAGCAGCCCAATCACCTCGCTAGCGGGATTAGCCTACGAGCAGTACTTC
v_gene: TRBV7-9
j_gene: TRBJ2-7
abundance: many
d_gene: TRBD2

CDR3aa: CASSILATGRNEQYF
CDR3nt: TGTGCCAGTAGTATATTGGCGACAGGGCGGAACGAGCAGTACTTC
v_gene: TRBV19
j_gene: TRBJ2-7
abundance: .
d_gene: TRBD1

CDR3aa: CASSPPGANQPQHF
CDR3nt: TGTGCCAGCAGCCCCCCCGGGGCGAATCAGCCCCAGCATTTT
v_gene: TRBV7-9
j_gene: TRBJ1-5
abundance: .
d_gene: .

CDR3aa: CASSFLGSGRGTGELFF
CDR3nt: TGTGCCAGCAGCTTCCTCGGGTCGGGGAGGGGTACCGGGGAGCTGTTTTTT
v_gene: TRBV3-1/TRBV3-2
j_gene: TRBJ2-2
abundance: .
d_gene: TRBD2

CDR3aa: CASSLNTGDTEAFF
CDR3nt: TGTGCCAGCAGCCTCAATACAGGGGACACTGAAGCTTTCTTT
v_gene: TRBV7-2
j_gene: TRBJ1-1
abundance: .
d_gene: TRBD1

CDR3aa: CASSRDRGTTEAFF
CDR3nt: TGCGCCAGCAGCCGGGACAGGGGGACGACTGAAGCTTTCTTT
v_gene: TRBV5-1
j_gene: TRBJ1-1
abundance: .
d_gene: TRBD1

CDR3aa: CAWSARIPGELFF
CDR3nt: TGTGCCTGGAGTGCACGGATCCCCGGGGAGCTGTTTTTT
v_gene: TRBV30
j_gene: TRBJ2-2
abundance: .
d_gene: .

CDR3aa: CAISDTTDNYGYTF
CDR3nt: TGTGCCATCAGTGACACCACCGATAACTATGGCTACACCTTC
v_gene: TRBV10-3
j_gene: TRBJ1-2
abundance: .
d_gene: .

CDR3aa: CASSNRDRDGYGYTF
CDR3nt: TGTGCCAGCAGTAACCGGGACAGAGATGGCTATGGCTACACCTTC
v_gene: TRBV6-2/TRBV6-3
j_gene: TRBJ1-2
abundance: .
d_gene: TRBD1

CDR3aa: CASSPHRPAGATLHF
CDR3nt: TGTGCCAGTAGTCCCCATCGACCCGCCGGGGCCACCCTCCACTTT
v_gene: TRBV19
j_gene: TRBJ1-6
abundance: .
d_gene: .

CDR3aa: CASSLRTPRGEKLFF
CDR3nt: TGTGCCAGCAGCCTACGGACCCCCAGGGGTGAAAAACTGTTTTTT
v_gene: TRBV11-2
j_gene: TRBJ1-4
abundance: .
d_gene: .

CDR3aa: CASTTPRGNTIYF
CDR3nt: TGTGCCAGCACCACTCCCCGAGGAAACACCATATATTTT
v_gene: TRBV13
j_gene: TRBJ1-3
abundance: once
d_gene: .

CDR3aa: CASSQDKGPLNTEAFF
CDR3nt: TGTGCCAGCAGCCAAGATAAGGGTCCGTTGAACACTGAAGCTTTCTTT
v_gene: TRBV3-1/TRBV3-2
j_gene: TRBJ1-1
abundance: .
d_gene: .